The 20 T cell receptor beta chains presented below share a single source sample, sequenced in a study of CD8+ T cells in alopecia areata. The authors extracted RNA and reverse transcribed it into cDNA as the sequencing template. TCRdb's copy holds only in-frame clones and misses some; the assay was immunoSEQ multiplex PCR. The repertoire holds some 120,000 clones, with approximately 60% as singletons. Described treatment: oral pan-JAK inhibitor, 5-10 mg twice daily. Sequencing was performed on CD4+ T cells sorted from blood, taken at week 4, from a patient treated with tofacitinib. These receptors came from a human donor with alopecia areata.

This clone occurred once. The V gene is TRBV15, the J gene TRBJ2-4, with a possible D match to TRBD2 (5 bases). The CDR3 is 15 residues long. Germline V gives CDR1 LNHNV, CDR2 YYDKDF (reference sequence). V was clipped by 1 base and J by 6 bases, with 13 bases between them. CDR3 residues: CATSRVADGRNIQYF. In nucleotides, the CDR3 is TGTGCCACCAGCAGAGTGGCTGATGGGAGAAACATTCAGTACTTC.

The CDR3 here is CASSPSHVVGEQFF. In DNA, the CDR3 is TGTGCCAGCAGTCCCTCACACGTAGTGGGTGAGCAGTTCTTC. The chain carries TRBV27 and TRBJ2-1; D gene uncertain. The V end lost 5 bases, the J end lost 9 bases, and 17 bases lay between the germline ends. The CDR3 is made up of 14 amino acids. Germline CDR1 MNHEY, CDR2 SMNVEV (reference sequence).

V usage is TRBV7-9 and J usage is TRBJ2-1; D may be TRBD2 (5 bases). CDR3 length: 13 amino acids. CDR1 and CDR2 (germline): SEHNR, FQNEAQ (reference sequence). The V and J ends lost 4 bases and 6 bases respectively, with 10 bases between them. The CDR3 DNA sequence: TGTGCCAGCAGCTCCGTGGACTTCAATGAGCAGTTCTTC. This encodes CASSSVDFNEQFF.

The chain employs TRBV28 and TRBJ1-5, with D unclear. V dropped 1 base and J dropped 5 bases, with 9 bases sitting between them. The CDR3 is 14 amino acids. Germline V gene data show CDR1 as MDHEN and CDR2 as SYDVKM. The CDR3 protein is CASSLSLADQPQHF. The CDR3 DNA reads as TGTGCCAGCAGTTTATCATTGGCCGATCAGCCCCAGCATTTT. The full variable domain, with the rest looked up from reference TRBV28 and TRBJ1-5, is DVKVTQSSRYLVKRTGEKVFLECVQDMDHENMFWYRQDPGLGLRLIYFSYDVKMKEKGDIPEGYSVSREKKERFSLILESASTNQTSMYLCASSLSLADQPQHFGDGTRLSIL.

This rearrangement joins TRBV2 to TRBJ2-3; D possibly uses TRBD1 or TRBD2 (5 bases each). From germline, CDR1 is SNHLY and CDR2 FYNNEI. V was pared by 6 bases and J by 4 bases, with 8 bases between. The CDR3 consists of 12 residues. CDR3 coding DNA: TGTGCCAGCAGGAGGGGAGCAGATACGCAGTATTTT. This codes for CASRRGADTQYF.

This clone was recorded a few times. The chain carries TRBV30 and TRBJ2-3; 15 bases are a match to TRBD2. CDR3 length equals 18 residues. Germline V gives CDR1 GTSNPN, CDR2 SVGIG (reference sequence). V lost 7 bases, J lost 1 base, and 12 bases stayed unmatched. The CDR3 DNA reads as TGTGCCTTCACCGGGACTAGCGGGAGGAGAGGAGGCACAGATACGCAGTATTTT. Translating it yields CAFTGTSGRRGGTDTQYF.

This clone was observed a handful of times. The chain has TRBV2 and TRBJ2-7, with D possibly called TRBD1 or TRBD2 (5 bases each). V was pared by 4 bases and J by 5 bases, with 12 bases between. The CDR3 consists of 13 residues. Germline V lookup: CDR1 SNHLY, CDR2 FYNNEI. CDR3 in amino acids: CASSGGDGDEQYF. In DNA form, the CDR3 reads TGTGCCAGCAGTGGAGGGGATGGGGACGAGCAGTACTTC. Complete variable domain (other parts from reference TRBV2 and TRBJ2-7): EPEVTQTPSHQVTQMGQEVILRCVPISNHLYFYWYRQILGQKVEFLVSFYNNEISEKSEIFDDQFSVERPDGSNFTLKIRSTKLEDSAMYFCASSGGDGDEQYFGPGTRLTVT.

This CDR3 reads CASRGLTRGQNIQYF. In nucleotides, the CDR3 is TGTGCCAGCAGGGGACTCACAAGAGGGCAAAACATTCAGTACTTC. The chain couples TRBV2 to TRBJ2-4, with a tentative D call TRBD2 (6 bases). Trimming stripped 6 bases from V and 5 bases from J, with 17 bases between. Germline V gene sequence: CDR1 SNHLY, CDR2 FYNNEI. This CDR3 region has 15 residues.

The chain has TRBV13 and TRBJ2-7; 11 bases are a match to TRBD2. The CDR3 has 19 amino acids. Germline V gene lookup returns CDR1 PRHDT and CDR2 FYEKMQ (reference sequence). J was trimmed by 6 bases and V by 3 bases; bases with no gene match: 19. In DNA, the CDR3 is TGTGCCAGCAGCTTGTGGGCGGGACTGACGACTAGCGGGACGCGCGAGCAGTACTTC. As protein: CASSLWAGLTTSGTREQYF.

The J gene is TRBJ1-1, the V gene TRBV4-3, with 7 positions matching TRBD1. The trim removed 1 base at V and 1 base at J, leaving 3 bases unmatched. Germline CDR1 LGHNA, CDR2 YSLEER. The CDR3 length is 15 residues. The CDR3 DNA reads TGCGCCAGCAGCCAAGCGGGACAGCAGAACACTGAAGCTTTCTTT. It encodes CASSQAGQQNTEAFF.

The chain couples TRBV9 to TRBJ2-1; D not resolved. Germline CDR1 and CDR2: SGDLS and YYNGEE. V lost 4 bases and J 0 bases, leaving 8 bases between the germline ends. The CDR3 extends over 14 amino acids. CDR3 sequence reads: CASSLGNSYNEQFF. The CDR3 DNA is TGTGCCAGCAGCCTTGGGAACTCCTACAATGAGCAGTTCTTC.

This clone has just a few counts. V and J are TRBV30 and TRBJ1-2, with D possibly being TRBD1 (5 bases). This CDR3 is 12 amino acids long. Trimming shortened V by 5 bases and J by 8 bases, and 15 bases separated the two germline ends. From germline, CDR1 is GTSNPN and CDR2 SVGIG (reference sequence). CDR3 sequence reads: CAWPGGLGGYTF. The DNA for the CDR3 is TGTGCCTGGCCCGGGGGTCTCGGGGGCTACACCTTC.

The chain recombines TRBV6-1 with TRBJ1-2, with TRBD1 identical over 7 bases. Germline CDR1 is MNHNS and CDR2 is SASEGT. The CDR3 sequence is 15 residues long. The V gene end was trimmed by 0 bases and the J gene end by 6 bases; junction bases not matched to a gene: 7. CDR3 DNA sequence: TGTGCCAGCAGTGAAGCCTTTTTTACAGGGGATGGCTACACCTTC. Translation gives CASSEAFFTGDGYTF.

This clone has just a few counts. The CDR3 region is CASSWTGGETLFF. The CDR3 DNA follows: TGTGCCAGCAGCTGGACAGGGGGCGAGACGCTGTTTTTT. The gene calls are TRBV7-3 and TRBJ2-2, with TRBD1 matching over 11 bases. The CDR3 contains 13 residues. The V gene's germline CDR1 is SGHTA and CDR2 FQGTGA. The junction had 5 bases not matched to a gene; V was cut back by 4 bases and J by 13 bases.

V usage is TRBV6-5 and J usage is TRBJ2-2, with 7 bases identical to TRBD1. This CDR3 region has 14 residues. The J segment lost 5 bases and the V segment lost 11 bases, leaving 11 bases of the junction unmatched. CDR1 MNHEY and CDR2 SVGAGI come from the germline V gene. The CDR3 here is CAASVAGGTGELFF. Here the CDR3 DNA reads TGTGCCGCTAGTGTTGCAGGGGGTACCGGGGAGCTGTTTTTT.

The sample holds one count of this clone. This rearrangement joins TRBV7-2 to TRBJ2-3; D unclear. From germline, CDR1 is SGHTA and CDR2 FQGNSA. This CDR3 comprises 15 residues. The germline V and J ends were trimmed by 4 bases and 2 bases, with 13 bases remaining between them. CDR3 amino acids: CASSSDLISTDTQYF. The CDR3 DNA reads as TGTGCCAGCAGCTCCGACTTGATCTCCACAGATACGCAGTATTTT.

The CDR3 loop is CSVALGDQPQHF. CDR3 sequence (DNA): TGCAGCGTTGCGCTGGGGGATCAGCCCCAGCATTTT. This chain joins TRBV29-1 and TRBJ1-5; a weak D match, TRBD1 (5 bases). The germline V and J ends were trimmed by 4 bases and 5 bases, with 9 bases remaining between them. CDR1 is SQVTM and CDR2 is ANQGSEA in the germline V gene. This CDR3 spans 12 amino acids.

The rearrangement uses TRBV25-1 and TRBJ2-7; D ambiguous. V was pared by 5 bases and J by 3 bases, with 14 bases between. The CDR3 is 14 residues long. Germline values: CDR1 MGHDK, CDR2 SYGVNS. CDR3 in DNA: TGTGCCAGCAGTCCCCACCGGGCAGACTACGAGCAGTACTTC. It codes for CASSPHRADYEQYF.

The chain uses TRBV5-6 and TRBJ1-4, with D hard to call. Looked up from germline, CDR1 is SGHDT and CDR2 is YYEEEE. V was shortened by 0 bases and J by 4 bases, with 10 bases between the two germline ends. The CDR3 has 15 amino acids. The CDR3: CASSLVAEYNEKLFF. The CDR3 nucleotides read TGTGCCAGCAGCTTGGTGGCGGAATATAATGAAAAACTGTTTTTT.

The chain carries TRBV18 and TRBJ1-1; tentative D call: TRBD1 (5 bases). V was trimmed by 0 bases and J by 7 bases, leaving 15 bases between them. This CDR3 spans 15 amino acids. Germline V lookup: CDR1 KGHSH, CDR2 LQKENI. The CDR3 spells CASSPPGRPTGEAFF. The CDR3 nucleotides read TGTGCCAGCTCACCACCGGGCAGGCCAACAGGTGAAGCTTTCTTT.